This T cell receptor (beta chain) comes out of a study of blood T cell repertoires in COVID-19. The CDR3 extends over 11 amino acids. Germline CDR1 reads MNHEY; CDR2 reads SVGEGT. With 2 bases removed from V and 6 bases from J, the gap between germline ends came to 5 bases. Profiled with immunoSEQ multiplex PCR; TCRdb holds only in-frame clones, not every one. Seen here are approximately 100,000 clones, 85% observed once, and the top ten hold 1.5% to 2%. This chain uses TRBV6-2 or TRBV6-3 with TRBJ2-7; D unclear. Sequenced input: peripheral blood. The clonotype originates from a woman in her seventies with active or convalescent COVID-19. CDR3 protein: CASSYLREQYF. As DNA, the CDR3 is TGTGCCAGCAGTTACCTTCGCGAGCAGTACTTC.